The 22 T cell receptor beta chains listed next were all sequenced from one sample in a study of CD8+CD57+ T cells in acquired aplastic anemia. Genomic DNA constituted the template upon which TCR beta VDJ and CDR3 profiling was performed. TCRdb reprocessed the reads with MiXCR, giving one entry per CDR3 protein. This sample has fewer than 200,000 distinct CDR3 sequences, with about three fifths found just once. The sample consisted of sorted CD4+, CD8+, or CD8+CD57+ T cells (not recorded which) from PBMCs. The receptors were sampled from a human donor in good health.

The rearrangement joins TRBV7-6 to TRBJ2-7, with D possibly TRBD2 on 6 matching bases. This CDR3 comprises 15 residues. Trimming stripped 3 bases from V and 1 base from J, with 13 bases between. Germline V lookup: CDR1 SGHVS, CDR2 FNYEAQ. CDR3 sequence reads: CASSLGLAISYEQYF. The CDR3, as DNA: TGTGCCAGCAGCTTGGGTCTAGCGATATCCTACGAGCAGTACTTC.

CDR3 residues: CASSLEPRGLAYGYTF. CDR3 coding DNA: TGTGCCAGCAGCTTAGAACCCAGGGGGTTGGCCTATGGCTACACCTTC. The chain has TRBV7-9 and TRBJ1-2, with TRBD1 matching over 7 bases. Germline CDR1 reads SEHNR; CDR2 reads FQNEAQ (reference sequence). This CDR3 is 16 amino acids long. V was clipped by 1 base and J by 4 bases; unmatched bases: 9.

This clonotype was found many times. The chain combines TRBV25-1 with TRBJ1-6, with D possibly matching TRBD1 (5 bases). The CDR3 spans 15 residues. Trimming stripped 5 bases from V and 0 bases from J, with 8 bases between. Germline V gives CDR1 MGHDK, CDR2 SYGVNS. The DNA of the CDR3 is TGTGCCAGCAGTAAAGGGACCTCCTATAATTCACCCCTCCACTTT. Protein product: CASSKGTSYNSPLHF.

This chain links TRBV5-8 with TRBJ2-4; TRBD1 might be the D (5 bases). V lost 0 bases and J 0 bases, leaving 19 bases between the germline ends. Germline V gene data show CDR1 as SGHTS and CDR2 as YDEGEE. The CDR3 has 19 residues. CDR3 bases: TGTGCCAGCAGCTTGGCCTCCGAATGGACACTTCTAGCCAAAAACATTCAGTACTTC. This codes for CASSLASEWTLLAKNIQYF.

The chain recombines TRBV4-1 with TRBJ2-3; no definite D call. Deletions cut 5 bases from V and 4 bases from J, with 7 bases between. CDR3 length: 12 amino acids. The germline gives CDR1 MGHRA, CDR2 YSYEKL. The DNA for the CDR3 is TGCGCCAGCAGCGATCGCGCAGATACGCAGTATTTT. Its protein product is CASSDRADTQYF.

The genes are TRBV24-1 and TRBJ2-1; D uncertain. V was shortened by 1 base and J by 10 bases, with 10 bases between the two germline ends. Germline lookup yields CDR1 KGHDR and CDR2 SFDVKD. The CDR3 has 13 residues. The CDR3, as DNA: TGTGCCACCAGTGATTTAGGGTCTTTCGAGCAGTTCTTC. Its translation: CATSDLGSFEQFF.

The chain recombines TRBV12-3 or TRBV12-4 with TRBJ1-5; no definite D call. The ends were cut back, 3 bases at V and 5 bases at J, with 5 bases in the middle. This CDR3 comprises 12 residues. For the CDR3, the DNA is TGTGCCAGCAGTTTCCGGGATCAGCCCCAGCATTTT. Protein sequence: CASSFRDQPQHF.

The sample holds many counts of this clonotype. The chain carries TRBV5-1 and TRBJ1-1, with a weak D call TRBD1 (6 bases). The CDR3 is 14 residues long. From germline, CDR1 is SGHRS and CDR2 YFSETQ. Trimming left V 0 bases short and J 4 bases short, with 10 bases between. CDR3 loop: CASSLDRDGTEAFF. CDR3 DNA: TGCGCCAGCAGCTTGGACAGGGACGGCACTGAAGCTTTCTTT.

The rearrangement links TRBV5-1 to TRBJ2-7; a possible D gene is TRBD1 (7 bases). The V gene lost 0 bases and the J gene lost 2 bases, with 12 bases spanning the gap. The germline V gene encodes CDR1 SGHRS and CDR2 YFSETQ. The CDR3 has 15 residues. The CDR3 DNA is TGCGCCAGCAGCTTGGACGCGGGACAGACCTACGAGCAGTACTTC. Protein product: CASSLDAGQTYEQYF.

J is TRBJ2-1 and V is TRBV20-1; TRBD1 or TRBD2 may be the D gene (5 bases each). This CDR3 is built from 12 residues. Germline CDR1 and CDR2: DFQATT and SNEGSKA (reference sequence). The V gene lost 7 bases and the J gene lost 8 bases, with 15 bases spanning the gap. CDR3 protein: CSVRDGGDEQFF. For the CDR3, the DNA is TGCAGTGTCAGGGACGGTGGTGATGAGCAGTTCTTC.

V and J are TRBV7-9 and TRBJ1-1; D gene ambiguous. In germline, CDR1 is SEHNR, CDR2 FQNEAQ (reference sequence). V was shortened by 5 bases and J by 7 bases, with 8 bases between the two germline ends. The CDR3 sequence is 11 residues long. DNA of the CDR3: TGTGCCAGCAGCGAACGTGGTGAAGCTTTCTTT. This codes for CASSERGEAFF.

The chain uses TRBV14 and TRBJ2-7, with 11 bases fitting TRBD2. In germline, CDR1 is SGHDN, CDR2 FVKESK. CDR3 length: 15 amino acids. Trimming at V came to 2 bases and at J to 0 bases, leaving 0 bases not matched to a gene. The CDR3 sequence: CASSQTSGSSYEQYF. The CDR3 DNA follows: TGTGCCAGCAGCCAAACTAGCGGGAGCTCCTACGAGCAGTACTTC. Together with reference TRBV14 and TRBJ2-7, the CDR3 gives the full variable domain: EAGVTQFPSHSVIEKGQTVTLRCDPISGHDNLYWYRRVMGKEIKFLLHFVKESKQDESGMPNNRFLAERTGGTYSTLKVQPAELEDSGVYFCASSQTSGSSYEQYFGPGTRLTVT.

The rearrangement joins TRBV5-4 to TRBJ2-7; TRBD1 aligns across 8 bases. The end of the DNA aligns better with TRBJ2-1, so the J call may be wrong. The CDR3 extends over 13 amino acids. Germline V CDR1 and CDR2: SGHNT, YYREEE (reference sequence). The CDR3 spells CASSLSGTGEQFF. In nucleotides, the CDR3 is TGTGCCAGCAGCTTATCGGGGACAGGCGAGCAGTTCTTC.

The chain is built from TRBV10-3 and TRBJ1-2, with unresolved D. The CDR3 spans 15 residues. Trimming left V 2 bases short and J 5 bases short, with 15 bases between. Germline assignment: CDR1 ENHRY and CDR2 SYGVKD. CDR3 protein: CAISERSGKAYGYTF. The CDR3 region has the DNA TGTGCCATCAGTGAGAGGAGTGGTAAGGCATATGGCTACACCTTC.

The chain links TRBV15 to TRBJ1-4, with 9 bases aligning to TRBD1. The CDR3 consists of 16 residues. The junction had 3 bases not matched to a gene; V was cut back by 4 bases and J by 0 bases. Germline V gives CDR1 LNHNV, CDR2 YYDKDF (reference sequence). The CDR3 nucleotides read TGTGCCACCAGCACGGGACAGGGTGCAACTAATGAAAAACTGTTTTTT. Residues: CATSTGQGATNEKLFF. Full variable domain (rest looked up from reference TRBV15 and TRBJ1-4): DAMVIQNPRYQVTQFGKPVTLSCSQTLNHNVMYWYQQKSSQAPKLLFHYYDKDFNNEADTPDNFQSRRPNTSFCFLDIRSPGLGDTAMYLCATSTGQGATNEKLFFGSGTQLSVL.

There are a few counts of this clonotype. The rearrangement joins TRBV24-1 to TRBJ2-3, with D possibly matching TRBD1 (6 bases). V lost 7 bases, J lost 9 bases, and 16 bases lay in between. The germline gives CDR1 KGHDR, CDR2 SFDVKD. The CDR3 has 13 residues. The CDR3 nucleotides read TGTGCCACCAGCCGACAGGCGGAAAAGACGCAGTATTTT. This codes for CATSRQAEKTQYF.

This clonotype was observed many times. The V and J genes are TRBV6-1 and TRBJ2-5, with TRBD1 matching over 7 bases. V lost 4 bases to trimming and J lost 4 bases; unmatched junction nucleotides: 6. The CDR3 length is 14 residues. Germline CDR1 and CDR2: MNHNS and SASEGT. CDR3 sequence reads: CASSATGWGETQYF. The CDR3 DNA follows: TGTGCCAGCAGTGCGACAGGGTGGGGAGAGACCCAGTACTTC.

As concerns this clonotype: A much larger clone differs from this one at a single base, so this may be a read error. The chain links TRBV6-5 to TRBJ2-7; a weak D match, TRBD2 (5 bases). V lost 0 bases to trimming and J lost 8 bases, with 17 bases between them. The CDR3 sequence is 15 residues long. Germline V CDR1 and CDR2: MNHEY, SVGAGI. Here the CDR3 reads CASSYSRERPTKQYF. The CDR3 nucleotides are TGTGCCAGCAGTTACTCTCGGGAAAGACCTACGAAGCAGTACTTC.

This clonotype was found many times. The CDR3 region has the DNA TGCGCCAGCAGCTACCGAATTAGCAATCAGCCCCAGCATTTT. It translates to CASSYRISNQPQHF. The rearrangement joins TRBV4-3 to TRBJ1-5; no reliable D call. Germline loops: CDR1 LGHNA, CDR2 YSLEER. The CDR3 runs 14 residues. The V end lost 5 bases, the J end lost 0 bases, and 8 bases lay between the germline ends.

The chain carries TRBV24-1 and TRBJ2-7, with D tentatively TRBD1 (5 bases). V was trimmed by 4 bases and J by 5 bases, leaving 14 bases between them. CDR3 length equals 14 residues. The germline gives CDR1 KGHDR, CDR2 SFDVKD. CDR3 residues: CATSDLRDGNEQYF. The CDR3 DNA is TGTGCCACCAGTGACCTCAGGGATGGCAACGAGCAGTACTTC.

This clonotype showed up many times. The chain links TRBV29-1 to TRBJ2-7, with D possibly being TRBD2 (7 bases). The V gene's germline CDR1 is SQVTM and CDR2 ANQGSEA. V lost 6 bases to trimming and J lost 9 bases, with 24 bases between them. This CDR3 contains 14 residues. DNA for the CDR3: TGCAGCGTCGGCCGTCGGGGGGCCCTTGAGGGGCAGTACTTC. This translates into CSVGRRGALEGQYF.

The rearrangement joins TRBV29-1 to TRBJ1-5, with a weak D call TRBD1 (5 bases). Germline loops: CDR1 SQVTM, CDR2 ANQGSEA. V lost 5 bases to trimming and J lost 0 bases, with 11 bases between them. The CDR3 covers 14 residues. The CDR3 spells CSVRTLDSNQPQHF. The CDR3 nucleotides are TGCAGCGTTCGGACACTAGATAGCAATCAGCCCCAGCATTTT.